This TCR beta chain was found in a study of blood T cell repertoires in COVID-19. Turning to the study itself: Nucleic acid was either cDNA or gDNA, and it came from T cells, B-cell-depleted T cells, or PBMCs.

Original data processing: Reference gene primers were amplified, and this amplification served to estimate nucleated cell counts. Sequencing was performed with immunoSEQ multiplex PCR; in TCRdb, only in-frame clones are kept and a portion is missing. V and J calls and clone size come straight from that table; D and trimming were deduced from the DNA. The top ten clones hold roughly a tenth of a sample with tens of thousands of clones, approximately 80% of them seen once. The V gene lost 5 bases and the J gene lost 4 bases, with 9 bases spanning the gap. The CDR3 is made up of 12 amino acids. The germline CDR1 and CDR2 sequences are MNHNY and SVGAGI (reference sequence).

The material sequenced was peripheral blood. This clonotype was sampled from a man over 45 with COVID-19, enrolled during active disease. This chain connects TRBV6-6 to TRBJ2-7, with D maybe TRBD1 (5 bases). The CDR3 sequence is CASSTAGYEQYF. CDR3 in DNA: TGTGCCAGCAGTACGGCAGGGTACGAGCAGTACTTC.